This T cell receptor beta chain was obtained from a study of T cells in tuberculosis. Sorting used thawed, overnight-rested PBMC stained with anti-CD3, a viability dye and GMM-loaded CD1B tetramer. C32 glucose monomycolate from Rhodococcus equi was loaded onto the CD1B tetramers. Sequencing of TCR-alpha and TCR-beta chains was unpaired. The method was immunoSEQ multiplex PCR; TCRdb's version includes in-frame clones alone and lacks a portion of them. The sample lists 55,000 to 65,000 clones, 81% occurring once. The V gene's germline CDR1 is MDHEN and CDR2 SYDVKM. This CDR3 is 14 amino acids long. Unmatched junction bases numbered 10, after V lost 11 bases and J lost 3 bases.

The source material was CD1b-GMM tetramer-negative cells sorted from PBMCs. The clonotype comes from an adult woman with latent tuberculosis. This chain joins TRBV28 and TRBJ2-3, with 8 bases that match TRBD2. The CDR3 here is CACTRGTRTDTQYF. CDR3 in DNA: TGTGCCTGCACCAGAGGGACTAGAACAGATACGCAGTATTTT.